These T cell receptor beta chains were read from a single sample in a study of CD8 T cells in ankylosing spondylitis. TCRdb fed the 5' RACE reads into MiXCR, producing one record per CDR3 protein. The table shows some 130,000 distinct CDR3 sequences, with about 10% occurring only once. The sequenced sample consisted of blood, either unsorted or a sorted T cell fraction (not recorded which). The receptors shown here come from a female donor with ankylosing spondylitis or in good health (not recorded which). Each CDR3 is given with its conserved first and last residue. D genes are given only for firm matches. Clone size is stated in some rows and not others, as once, few, many or a class when expanded.

D	V	length	J	size	DNA	CDR3
NA	TRBV29-1	13	TRBJ2-3	many	TGCAGCGTGCGGGGGCTTAAAACAGATACGCAGTATTTT	CSVRGLKTDTQYF
NA	TRBV7-9	13	TRBJ1-1	many	TGTGCCAGCAGCTTCGGTGGGGTCACTGAAGCTTTCTTT	CASSFGGVTEAFF
NA	TRBV5-1	18	TRBJ2-1	many	TGCGCCAGCAGCTTAACTCCATCAAGAAAAATCTCCTACAATGAGCAGTTCTTC	CASSLTPSRKISYNEQFF
NA	TRBV7-9	15	TRBJ2-7	many	TGTGCCAGCAGCTTAGCAGGTGTTACGGGCTACGAGCAGTACTTC	CASSLAGVTGYEQYF
TRBD2	TRBV18	15	TRBJ2-7	many	TGTGCCAGCTCACCGAGGACTAGCGTTGACTACGAGCAGTACTTC	CASSPRTSVDYEQYF
NA	TRBV20-1	11	TRBJ1-6	NA	TGCAGTGCTAGAGACCGGGGACCCCTCCACTTT	CSARDRGPLHF
NA	TRBV3-1	13	TRBJ1-5	NA	TGTGCCAGCAGCAGGGATACTGGTCTGCCCCAGCATTTT	CASSRDTGLPQHF
NA	TRBV6-6	12	TRBJ2-1	many	TGTGCCAGCAGTTACCTCCAAAATGAGCAGTTCTTC	CASSYLQNEQFF
NA	TRBV5-1	15	TRBJ1-4	many	TGCGCCAGCAGCCAGGACAGAGGGGTTAATGAAAAACTGTTTTTT	CASSQDRGVNEKLFF
NA	TRBV7-7	15	TRBJ2-1	few	TGTGCCAGCAGCCACGACCGGAGCTCCTACAATGAGCAGTTCTTC	CASSHDRSSYNEQFF
NA	TRBV29-1	15	TRBJ1-2	many	TGCAGCGTTCCACTACGTTTGGGGACTGACTATGGCTACACCTTC	CSVPLRLGTDYGYTF
NA	TRBV6-1	14	TRBJ1-4	many	TGTGCCAGCTTGGGGAGGGGGATACGCGAAAAACTGTTTTTT	CASLGRGIREKLFF
NA	TRBV7-3	16	TRBJ2-2	many	TGTGCCAGCAGCTTAACGCCTGGACAGCTCGCCGGGGAGCTGTTTTTT	CASSLTPGQLAGELFF
NA	TRBV28	12	TRBJ1-5	NA	TGTGCCAGCAGTTCCTACAATCAGCCCCAGCATTTT	CASSSYNQPQHF
NA	TRBV7-2	14	TRBJ2-7	many	TGTGCCAGCAGACCGCCCGACTATCGCAGCGAGCAGTACTTC	CASRPPDYRSEQYF
TRBD2	TRBV27	17	TRBJ2-3	many	TGTGCCAGCAGTTTATTACTGGCTAGCGGGTTCACAGATACGCAGTATTTT	CASSLLLASGFTDTQYF
TRBD2	TRBV7-9	14	TRBJ2-7	many	TGTGCCAGCAGCTCCCGGGACTACTCCTACGAGCAGTACTTC	CASSSRDYSYEQYF
NA	TRBV15	15	TRBJ2-2	many	TGTGCCACCAGCAGAGATAAGTGGAACACCGGGGAGCTGTTTTTT	CATSRDKWNTGELFF
NA	TRBV20-1	12	TRBJ1-3	many	TGCGCCCAACTGAGCTCTGGAAACACCACATATTTT	CAQLSSGNTTYF
NA	TRBV5-6	14	TRBJ1-2	many	TGTGCCAGCAGCTACCAGGTGCCAGAGGGGGGCTACACCTTC	CASSYQVPEGGYTF
NA	TRBV7-2	15	TRBJ1-1	many	TGTGCCAGCAGCTTAGCCGCCGGCCAGAACACTGAAGCTTTCTTT	CASSLAAGQNTEAFF
NA	TRBV5-1	17	TRBJ1-1	many	TGCGCCAGCAGCCCCCGGGGGGGCTCTTACATGAACACTGAAGCTTTCTTT	CASSPRGGSYMNTEAFF
NA	TRBV6-2/TRBV6-3	14	TRBJ1-1	many	TGTGCCAGCAGTTATAACCTTGGGACCGGTGAAGCTTTCTTT	CASSYNLGTGEAFF
NA	TRBV5-5	14	TRBJ1-5	many	TGTGCCAGCAGCTTGGAAGCAGGGCGTCAGCCCCAGCATTTT	CASSLEAGRQPQHF
TRBD2	TRBV11-2	16	TRBJ2-1	NA	TGTGCCAGCAGCTTAATAGCGGGAGTATTCTACAATGAGCAGTTCTTC	CASSLIAGVFYNEQFF
NA	TRBV5-1	14	TRBJ2-5	few	TGCGCCAGCAGCTTGGAGCCAGGGAAAGAGACCCAGTACTTC	CASSLEPGKETQYF
NA	TRBV5-1	17	TRBJ2-5	NA	TGCGCCAGCAGCTTGCTACCTTCCGGGACCGGCAAGGAGACCCAGTACTTC	CASSLLPSGTGKETQYF
NA	TRBV20-1	12	TRBJ2-2	many	TGCAGTGCTCCTAAGGGGTCCGGGGAGCTGTTTTTT	CSAPKGSGELFF
NA	TRBV7-8	14	TRBJ1-5	many	TGTGCCAGCAGCTCCGGGGGGATTGATCAGCCCCAGCATTTT	CASSSGGIDQPQHF
NA	TRBV12-3/TRBV12-4	14	TRBJ1-1	many	TGTGCCAGCAGTTTGTTTTCTGGGAACACTGAAGCTTTCTTT	CASSLFSGNTEAFF
NA	TRBV6-1	15	TRBJ1-1	many	TGTGCCAGCAAGTCCGGGGCAGGACCCGGGACTGAAGCTTTCTTT	CASKSGAGPGTEAFF
NA	TRBV5-1	15	TRBJ2-2	few	TGCGCCAGCAGCTTGGGCGAACGTAACACCGGGGAGCTGTTTTTT	CASSLGERNTGELFF
NA	TRBV5-6	14	TRBJ2-3	many	TGTGCCAGCAGCCCCCGACAGGCGGGAGATACGCAGTATTTT	CASSPRQAGDTQYF
TRBD2	TRBV12-3/TRBV12-4	15	TRBJ2-1	many	TGTGCCAGCAGTTTATCGGGAGGGACCTACAATGAGCAGTTCTTC	CASSLSGGTYNEQFF
NA	TRBV12-3/TRBV12-4	14	TRBJ1-2	many	TGTGCCAGCAGTCCCCAGGGTCAGCTCTCTGGCTACACCTTC	CASSPQGQLSGYTF
TRBD2	TRBV5-1	14	TRBJ2-7	many	TGCGCCAGCAGCTTGCGTCTAGCGGGAGAAGAGCAGTACTTC	CASSLRLAGEEQYF
TRBD1	TRBV20-1	15	TRBJ1-1	NA	TGCAGTGCTAGAGACCGCAGGGGGCGCAACACTGAAGCTTTCTTT	CSARDRRGRNTEAFF
NA	TRBV5-1	13	TRBJ1-4	NA	TGCGCCAGCAGCTTGGTGGCAGGTGAAAAACTGTTTTTT	CASSLVAGEKLFF
TRBD2	TRBV7-8	18	TRBJ2-1	many	TGTGCCAGCAGCTTAGGAGCGAAGCGGGAGGGCCTATGGAATGAGCAGTTCTTC	CASSLGAKREGLWNEQFF
NA	TRBV28	15	TRBJ2-4	many	TGTGCCAGCACCTCTATCCCGGGGGGCGAAAACATTCAGTACTTC	CASTSIPGGENIQYF
NA	TRBV15	14	TRBJ2-5	few	TGTGCCACCAGCAGCGGTCTAGTCGAAGAGACCCAGTACTTC	CATSSGLVEETQYF
NA	TRBV7-9	15	TRBJ1-4	many	TGTGCCAGCAGCCAGTCAGGGGACGCTAATGAAAAACTGTTTTTT	CASSQSGDANEKLFF
TRBD1	TRBV2	14	TRBJ1-1	many	TGTGCCAGCAGTGAGAGCAGGGGGTTAGCTGAAGCTTTCTTT	CASSESRGLAEAFF